This T cell receptor beta chain was captured in a study of blood T cell repertoires in COVID-19. On the study more broadly: Sites in the United States, Italy and Spain provided acute and convalescent COVID-19 samples. In each case, the material was cDNA or gDNA derived from T cells, B-cell-depleted T cells, or PBMCs.

As handled by the study authors: From reference gene primer amplification, estimates of nucleated cell counts were derived. TCRdb's table, derived via immunoSEQ multiplex PCR, lists solely in-frame clones and lacks some. That table furnishes V, J and clone size, whereas the DNA furnished D and trimming. Among 350,000 to 450,000 clones listed, 85% were seen once. This clone occurred once. V was pared by 4 bases and J by 0 bases, with 13 bases between. Germline V gives CDR1 SEHNR, CDR2 FQNEAQ (reference sequence). The CDR3 has 15 residues. This chain joins TRBV7-9 and TRBJ2-7, with unresolved D. This TCR was recovered from a woman aged 18-29 years with acute or convalescent COVID-19. The sequenced sample consisted of peripheral blood. The CDR3 region has the DNA TGTGCCAGCAGCTCGCCCAAGAGGAACTCCTACGAGCAGTACTTC. Its protein product is CASSSPKRNSYEQYF.